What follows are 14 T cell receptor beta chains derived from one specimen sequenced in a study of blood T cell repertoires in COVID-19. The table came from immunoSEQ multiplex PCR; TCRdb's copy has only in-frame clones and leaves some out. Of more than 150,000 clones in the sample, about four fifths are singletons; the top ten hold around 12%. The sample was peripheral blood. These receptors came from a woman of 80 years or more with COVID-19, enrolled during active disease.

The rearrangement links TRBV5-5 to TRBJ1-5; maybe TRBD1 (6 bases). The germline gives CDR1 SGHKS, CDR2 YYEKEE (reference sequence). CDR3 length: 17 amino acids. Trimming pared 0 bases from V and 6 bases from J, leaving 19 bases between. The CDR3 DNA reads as TGTGCCAGCAGCTTGGCGCTTGGTGGGGGGGGGCTTCAGCCCCAGCATTTT. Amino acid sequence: CASSLALGGGGLQPQHF.

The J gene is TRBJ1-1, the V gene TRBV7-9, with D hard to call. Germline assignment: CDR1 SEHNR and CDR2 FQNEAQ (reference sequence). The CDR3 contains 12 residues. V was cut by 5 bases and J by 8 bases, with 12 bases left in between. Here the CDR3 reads CASSEGVREAFF. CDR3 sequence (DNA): TGTGCCAGCAGCGAAGGTGTCAGGGAAGCTTTCTTT.

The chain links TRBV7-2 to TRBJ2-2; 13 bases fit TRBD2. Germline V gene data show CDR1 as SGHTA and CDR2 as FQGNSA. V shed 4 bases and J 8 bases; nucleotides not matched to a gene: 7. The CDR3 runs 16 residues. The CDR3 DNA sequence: TGTGCCAGCAGCTCTGGGACTAGCGGGGCCCAGGGGGAGCTGTTTTTT. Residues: CASSSGTSGAQGELFF.

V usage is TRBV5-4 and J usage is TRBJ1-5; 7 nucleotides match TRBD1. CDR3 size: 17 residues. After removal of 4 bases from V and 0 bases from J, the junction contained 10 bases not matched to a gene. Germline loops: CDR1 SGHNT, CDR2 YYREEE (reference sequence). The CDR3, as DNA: TGTGCCAGCAGCAGACAGGGTCGACCTTATAGCAATCAGCCCCAGCATTTT. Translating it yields CASSRQGRPYSNQPQHF.

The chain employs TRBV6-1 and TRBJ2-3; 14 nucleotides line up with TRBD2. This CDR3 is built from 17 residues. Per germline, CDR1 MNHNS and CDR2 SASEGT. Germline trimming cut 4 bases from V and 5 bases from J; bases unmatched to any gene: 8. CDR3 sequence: CASSVRLAGGYIDTQYF. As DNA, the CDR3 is TGTGCCAGCAGTGTGCGACTAGCGGGGGGGTATATAGATACGCAGTATTTT.

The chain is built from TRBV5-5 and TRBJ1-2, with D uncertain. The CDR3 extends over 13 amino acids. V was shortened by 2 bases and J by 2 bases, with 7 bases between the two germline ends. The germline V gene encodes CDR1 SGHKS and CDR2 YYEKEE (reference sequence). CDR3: CASSLARNYGYTF. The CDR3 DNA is TGTGCCAGCAGCTTAGCCAGGAACTATGGCTACACCTTC.

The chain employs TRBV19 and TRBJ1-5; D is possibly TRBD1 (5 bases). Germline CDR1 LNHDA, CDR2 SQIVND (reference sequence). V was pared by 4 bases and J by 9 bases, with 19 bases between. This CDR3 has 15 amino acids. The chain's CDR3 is CASSSQVDMAGPQHF. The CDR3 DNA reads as TGTGCCAGTAGTAGTCAGGTGGACATGGCTGGGCCCCAGCATTTT.

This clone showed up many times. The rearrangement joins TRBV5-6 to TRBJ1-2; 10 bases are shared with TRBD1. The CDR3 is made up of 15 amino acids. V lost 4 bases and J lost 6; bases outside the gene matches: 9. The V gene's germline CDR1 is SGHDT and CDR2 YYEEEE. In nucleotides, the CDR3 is TGTGCCAGCAGCCCCTGGGGGACAGGGGATAATGGCTACACCTTC. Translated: CASSPWGTGDNGYTF.

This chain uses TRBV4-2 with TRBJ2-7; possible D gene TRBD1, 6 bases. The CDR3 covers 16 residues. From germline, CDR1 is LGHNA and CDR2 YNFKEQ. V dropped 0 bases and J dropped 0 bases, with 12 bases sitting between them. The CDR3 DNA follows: TGTGCCAGCAGCCAAGATGGGACAAAGAGCTCCTACGAGCAGTACTTC. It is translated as CASSQDGTKSSYEQYF.

In nucleotides, the CDR3 is TGTGCCAGTAGCCACACACTAGCGGGGGGTGATGAGCAGTTCTTC. Protein sequence: CASSHTLAGGDEQFF. The J gene is TRBJ2-1, the V gene TRBV19; 12 bases are a match to TRBD2. This CDR3 has 15 residues. CDR1 is LNHDA and CDR2 is SQIVND in the germline V gene (reference sequence). The junction had 8 bases not matched to a gene; V was cut back by 6 bases and J by 8 bases.

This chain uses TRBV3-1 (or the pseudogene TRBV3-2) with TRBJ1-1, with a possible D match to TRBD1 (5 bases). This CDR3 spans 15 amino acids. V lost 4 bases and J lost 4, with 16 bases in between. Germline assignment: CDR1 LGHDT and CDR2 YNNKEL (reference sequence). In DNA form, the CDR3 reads TGTGCCAGCAGCCCCGCCCGACAGAGGTTCACTGAAGCTTTCTTT. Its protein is CASSPARQRFTEAFF.

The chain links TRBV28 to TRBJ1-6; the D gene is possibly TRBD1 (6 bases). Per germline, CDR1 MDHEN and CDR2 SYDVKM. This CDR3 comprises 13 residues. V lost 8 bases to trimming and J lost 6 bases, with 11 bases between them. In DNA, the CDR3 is TGTGCCAGCCAAGACAGGAGTAATTCACCCCTCCACTTT. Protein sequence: CASQDRSNSPLHF.

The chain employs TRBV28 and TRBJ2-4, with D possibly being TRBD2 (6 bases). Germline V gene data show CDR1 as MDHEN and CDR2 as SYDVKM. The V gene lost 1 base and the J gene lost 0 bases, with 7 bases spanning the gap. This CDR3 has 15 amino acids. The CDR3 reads CASSLSGVAKNIQYF. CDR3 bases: TGTGCCAGCAGTTTATCGGGAGTAGCCAAAAACATTCAGTACTTC.

CDR3 amino acids: CASSLGVAGGQFF. CDR3 DNA sequence: TGTGCCAGCAGCTTAGGAGTAGCGGGTGGGCAGTTCTTC. This chain uses TRBV11-2 with TRBJ2-1, with 7 bases that match TRBD2. The CDR3 consists of 13 residues. J lost 12 bases, V lost 1 base, and 6 bases had no gene match. CDR1 is SGHAT, CDR2 FQNNGV, per germline.